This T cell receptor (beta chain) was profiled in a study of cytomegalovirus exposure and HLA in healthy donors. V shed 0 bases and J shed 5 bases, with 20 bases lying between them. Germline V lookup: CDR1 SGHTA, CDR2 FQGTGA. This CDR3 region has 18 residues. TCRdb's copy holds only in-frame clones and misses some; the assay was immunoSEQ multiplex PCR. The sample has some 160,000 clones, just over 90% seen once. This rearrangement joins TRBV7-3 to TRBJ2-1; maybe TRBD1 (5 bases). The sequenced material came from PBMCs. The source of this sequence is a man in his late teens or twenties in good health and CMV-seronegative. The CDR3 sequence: CASSLTSRESQINNEQFF. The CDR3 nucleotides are TGTGCCAGCAGCTTAACGTCCAGGGAATCGCAAATAAACAATGAGCAGTTCTTC.